The present TCR beta chain was sequenced within a study of T cell responses to AZD1222 COVID-19 vaccine. Germline CDR1 SGDLS, CDR2 YYNGEE. Trimming pared 0 bases from V and 4 bases from J, leaving 1 base between. The CDR3 is 12 amino acids. The assay was immunoSEQ multiplex PCR, and TCRdb's table has in-frame clones only and misses some. The data hold fewer than 120,000 clones, with roughly 92% observed a single time. The chain carries TRBV9 and TRBJ2-2, with D unclear. This specimen was peripheral blood, taken 28 days after the second AZD1222 dose. The TCR originated in an adult who received the AZD1222 COVID-19 vaccine. CDR3 sequence (DNA): TGTGCCAGCAGCGTAGGCACCGGGGAGCTGTTTTTT. It yields the protein CASSVGTGELFF.